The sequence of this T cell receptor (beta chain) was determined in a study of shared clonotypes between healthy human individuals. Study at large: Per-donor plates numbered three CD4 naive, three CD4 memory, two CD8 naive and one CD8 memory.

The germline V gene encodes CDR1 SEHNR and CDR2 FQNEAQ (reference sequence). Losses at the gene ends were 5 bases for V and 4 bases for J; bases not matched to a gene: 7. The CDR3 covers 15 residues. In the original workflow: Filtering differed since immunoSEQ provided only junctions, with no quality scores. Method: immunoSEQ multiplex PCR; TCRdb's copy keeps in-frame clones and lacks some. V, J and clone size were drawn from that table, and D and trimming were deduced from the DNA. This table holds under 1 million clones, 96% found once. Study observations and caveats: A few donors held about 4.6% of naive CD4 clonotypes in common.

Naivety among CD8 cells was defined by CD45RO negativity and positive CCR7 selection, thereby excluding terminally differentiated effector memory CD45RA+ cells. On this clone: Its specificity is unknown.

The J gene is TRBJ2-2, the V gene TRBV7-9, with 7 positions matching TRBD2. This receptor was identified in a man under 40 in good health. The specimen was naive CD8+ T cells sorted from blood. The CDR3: CASSPPGLSTGELFF. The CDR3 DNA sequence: TGTGCCAGCAGCCCTCCGGGACTATCCACCGGGGAGCTGTTTTTT.